Presented here are 10 T cell receptor beta chains from one specimen sequenced in a study of T cells in Graves' hyperthyroidism and ophthalmopathy. Amplification of TCR beta CDR3 regions used RNA as the template. HTBI primers were the set used in a first-round RT-PCR of the TCR CDR3. Via MiXCR, TCRdb re-called the multiplex PCR reads, giving one row per CDR3 protein. Among hundreds of thousands of distinct CDR3 sequences listed, less than 25% were seen once. Sequenced input: blood. Receptors originate from a man aged 30-40 years with Graves' ophthalmopathy.

The chain employs TRBV30 and TRBJ2-5; D is possibly TRBD1 (5 bases). This CDR3 contains 14 residues. CDR1 is GTSNPN and CDR2 is SVGIG in the germline V gene (reference sequence). V lost 3 bases to trimming and J lost 5 bases, with 16 bases between them. The CDR3 reads CAWRELRQRETQYF. For the CDR3, the DNA is TGTGCCTGGAGGGAGCTCCGACAGAGGGAGACCCAGTACTTC.

This clonotype was seen only a few times. The chain joins TRBV4-1 to TRBJ2-5, with a tentative D call TRBD2 (5 bases). The CDR3 runs to 12 residues. Germline lookup yields CDR1 MGHRA and CDR2 YSYEKL. With 0 bases removed from V and 14 bases from J, the gap between germline ends came to 13 bases. The CDR3 DNA follows: TGCGCCAGCAGCCAAGATCGGGGAGTGGTATACTTC. As protein: CASSQDRGVVYF.

This clonotype was seen many times. This chain joins TRBV6-6 and TRBJ1-2, with 10 bases fitting TRBD1. Germline CDR1 MNHNY, CDR2 SVGAGI (reference sequence). The CDR3 spans 13 residues. Trimming cost V 0 bases and J 8 bases; bases outside gene matches: 0. CDR3 protein: CASSYSGQGGYTF. The CDR3 coding sequence is TGTGCCAGCAGTTACTCGGGACAGGGGGGCTACACCTTC.

This clonotype was observed many times. The genes are TRBV27 and TRBJ1-5, with D possibly TRBD1 on 5 matching bases. V was clipped by 6 bases and J by 0 bases, with 9 bases between them. CDR3 length: 14 residues. The germline gives CDR1 MNHEY, CDR2 SMNVEV (reference sequence). The CDR3 DNA reads TGTGCCAGCAGCAGGGACTATAGCAATCAGCCCCAGCATTTT. Amino acid sequence: CASSRDYSNQPQHF.

This clonotype was seen repeatedly, ten times or more. The chain links TRBV30 to TRBJ1-2; D might be TRBD1 (5 bases). Germline CDR1 and CDR2: GTSNPN and SVGIG (reference sequence). This CDR3 comprises 12 residues. With 1 base removed from V and 8 bases from J, the gap between germline ends came to 11 bases. CDR3 sequence: CAWSGGGRGYTF. CDR3 nucleotides: TGTGCCTGGAGTGGCGGGGGTAGAGGCTACACCTTC.

Comment on this clonotype: At one end, the junction sequence differs from germline, possibly due to a read error. This chain links TRBV28 with TRBJ1-1; D unclear. From germline, CDR1 is MDHEN and CDR2 SYDVKM. The CDR3 covers 13 residues. The CDR3 is CASRRIMDTEAFF. The CDR3 DNA reads TGCGCCAGCAGGCGGATAATGGACACTGAAGCTTTCTTT.

This clonotype was seen a few times. One end of the junction varies from germline; a read error may be responsible. This sequence joins TRBV28 and TRBJ1-1, with 7 bases that match TRBD1. CDR1 is MDHEN and CDR2 is SYDVKM in the germline V gene. The CDR3 is made up of 14 amino acids. The DNA for the CDR3 is TGTGCCAGCAGAACCCAACCGGGGACAGTTGAAACTTTCTTT. Amino acids: CASRTQPGTVETFF.

In its sample, this clonotype was seen a few times. The chain couples TRBV7-3 to TRBJ2-2, with TRBD1 as a possible D gene (6 bases). Trimming left V 5 bases short and J 7 bases short, with 11 bases between. In germline, CDR1 is SGHTA, CDR2 FQGTGA. The CDR3 covers 13 residues. The CDR3 sequence: CASSEQGNGELFF. CDR3 bases: TGTGCCAGCAGCGAACAGGGAAACGGGGAGCTGTTTTTT.

This clonotype was seen repeatedly, ten times or more. This chain links TRBV28 with TRBJ2-3; 8 nucleotides align to TRBD1. Trimming took 5 bases from V and 5 from J; bases not matched to a gene: 3. Germline loops: CDR1 MDHEN, CDR2 SYDVKM. CDR3 length: 13 residues. The CDR3 DNA reads TGTGCCAGCAGTGACAGGGGCGGAGATACGCAGTATTTT. It codes for CASSDRGGDTQYF.

This clonotype has a count of ten or more. The V call is TRBV28, the J call TRBJ1-2; maybe TRBD1 (6 bases). Per germline, CDR1 MDHEN and CDR2 SYDVKM. V dropped 3 bases and J dropped 8 bases, with 13 bases sitting between them. This CDR3 is built from 13 residues. The CDR3 region has the DNA TGTGCCAGCAGTTTTCCAGGGGTCTACGGCTACACCTTC. Translating it yields CASSFPGVYGYTF.